What follows are 5 T cell receptor beta chains derived from one specimen sequenced in a study of CXCR3-negative and CXCR3-positive naive CD8 T cells. All TRB cDNA libraries came from 5' RACE performed with UMI labels. TCRdb reprocessed the 5' RACE reads, with one entry per CDR3 protein and no DNA. The sample table sets out around 81,000 distinct CDR3 sequences. Sequencing was carried out using naive CXCR3- CD8+ T cells from blood. Subset indicated: CD45RO-CCR7+CD27+CD95- naive CD8+ T cells lacking CXCR3 (TNR3-). These receptors all come from a human donor in good health. Some clones in this sample may be carry-over from other donors' samples.

The chain couples TRBV6-5 to TRBJ1-4. The CDR3 has 15 residues. The germline CDR1 and CDR2 sequences are MNHEY and SVGAGI. The CDR3 region is CASSKTTATNEKLFF.

This chain links TRBV20-1 with TRBJ2-7; TCRdb names TRBD2, which stays unverified in the absence of DNA. This CDR3 is built from 15 residues. The V gene's germline CDR1 is DFQATT and CDR2 SNEGSKA (reference sequence). CDR3 sequence: CSAHLLAVLTDEQYF.

The chain recombines TRBV28 with TRBJ1-6. The CDR3 loop spans 15 amino acids. The germline gives CDR1 MDHEN, CDR2 SYDVKM. This CDR3 reads CASTLEGTSNSPLHF. The variable domain in full, with the rest retrieved from reference TRBV28 and TRBJ1-6, is DVKVTQSSRYLVKRTGEKVFLECVQDMDHENMFWYRQDPGLGLRLIYFSYDVKMKEKGDIPEGYSVSREKKERFSLILESASTNQTSMYLCASTLEGTSNSPLHFGNGTRLTVT.

The rearrangement joins TRBV14 to TRBJ2-6. The CDR3 extends over 15 amino acids. Germline loops: CDR1 SGHDN, CDR2 FVKESK. This CDR3 reads CASSQSYAGANVLTF.

This chain uses TRBV10-3 with TRBJ1-6; TCRdb's D gene call, TRBD1, goes unchecked for lack of DNA. The CDR3 is 13 residues long. Germline V gene data show CDR1 as ENHRY and CDR2 as SYGVKD. CDR3 in amino acids: CAISSGQMSPLHF.